This T cell receptor (beta chain) was recorded in a study of blood T cell repertoires in COVID-19. Study information: PBMCs, B-cell-depleted T cells, or T cells provided the cDNA or gDNA that made up the material.

Germline CDR1 reads MDHEN; CDR2 reads SYDVKM. V was clipped by 10 bases and J by 6 bases; unmatched bases: 4. The CDR3 sequence is 13 residues long. The study drew participants aged 18 to 89 years from some 24 US areas. Allocation to cohorts depended on clinical history reported by the participants. Authors' processing steps: Amplification of reference gene primers was used by the study to estimate nucleated cell counts. The repertoire was sequenced with immunoSEQ multiplex PCR; TCRdb's copy has only in-frame clones and lacks some. V, J and clone size are taken as reported in that table, and D and trimming were inferred from the DNA itself. The table shows around 160,000 clones, with around 89% occurring only once.

The clonotype originates from a woman younger than 45 with acute COVID-19. This rearrangement joins TRBV28 to TRBJ1-5; 12 bases match TRBD1. Sequenced: PBMCs or T cells enriched from blood (not recorded which). The CDR3 coding sequence is TGTGCCATCGGGACAGGGGGCAGTCAGCCCCAGCATTTT. This translates into CAIGTGGSQPQHF.